Included here is one TCR beta chain sequence, with context. The table came from immunoSEQ multiplex PCR; TCRdb's copy has only in-frame clones and leaves some out. In the table there are hundreds of thousands of clones, 75% to 90% of which are singletons. V dropped 5 bases and J dropped 0; count of bases not matched to a gene: 8. The CDR3 is 16 amino acids. Germline V gene data show CDR1 as GTSNPN and CDR2 as SVGIG (reference sequence). This entry comes from a study of blood T cell repertoires in COVID-19. Study-wide background: Donors in the United States, Italy and Spain gave samples during acute or convalescent COVID-19.

Cohorts were based on clinical histories the participants reported. Material: PBMCs or T cells enriched from blood (not recorded which). The chain carries TRBV30 and TRBJ2-2; 8 positions agree with TRBD1. The origin of this receptor is a man aged 25-45 years who had recovered from COVID-19. The CDR3 DNA sequence: TGTGCCTGGGGGGTGACGACAGGGGCGAACACCGGGGAGCTGTTTTTT. Translation: CAWGVTTGANTGELFF.